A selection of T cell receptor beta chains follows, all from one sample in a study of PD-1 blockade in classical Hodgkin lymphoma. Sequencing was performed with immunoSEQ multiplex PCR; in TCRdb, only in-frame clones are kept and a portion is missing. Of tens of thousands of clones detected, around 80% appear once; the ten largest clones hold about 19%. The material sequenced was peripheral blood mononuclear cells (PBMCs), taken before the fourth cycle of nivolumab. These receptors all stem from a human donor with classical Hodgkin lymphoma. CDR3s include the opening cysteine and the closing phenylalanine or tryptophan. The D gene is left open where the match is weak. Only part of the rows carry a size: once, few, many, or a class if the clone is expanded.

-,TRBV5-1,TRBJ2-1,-,CASRQVNEQFF,TGCGCCAGCAGACAGGTCAATGAGCAGTTCTTC
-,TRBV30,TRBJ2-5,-,CAWNDRGEAETQYF,TGTGCCTGGAATGATAGGGGGGAAGCAGAGACCCAGTACTTC
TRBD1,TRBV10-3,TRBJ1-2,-,CAITFGDSGNYGYTF,TGTGCCATCACTTTCGGGGACAGTGGGAACTATGGCTACACCTTC
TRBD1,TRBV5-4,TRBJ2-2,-,CASSLAAGQGAGGELFF,TGTGCCAGCAGCTTGGCGGCGGGACAGGGGGCGGGCGGGGAGCTGTTTTTT
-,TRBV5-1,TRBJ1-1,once,CASSGVAGILTGEAFF,TGCGCCAGCAGTGGGGTCGCAGGCATCCTTACTGGTGAAGCTTTCTTT
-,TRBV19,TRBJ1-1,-,CASSTRPLTEAFF,TGTGCCAGTAGTACCCGCCCGCTCACTGAAGCTTTCTTT
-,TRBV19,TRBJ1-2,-,CASKETNPYYGYTF,TGTGCCAGTAAGGAGACAAACCCCTACTATGGCTACACCTTC
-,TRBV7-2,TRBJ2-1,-,CASSLAQFIGAIYNEQFF,TGTGCCAGCAGCTTAGCGCAGTTTATAGGGGCGATCTACAATGAGCAGTTCTTC
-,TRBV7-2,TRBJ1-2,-,CASSLVIRASDGYTF,TGTGCCAGCAGCTTAGTCATTAGGGCATCCGATGGCTACACCTTC
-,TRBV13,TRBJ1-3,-,CASSPRGGYSGNTIYF,TGTGCCAGCAGCCCCCGGGGCGGGTATTCTGGAAACACCATATATTTT
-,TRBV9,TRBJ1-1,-,CASSVGNAGVNTEAFF,TGTGCCAGCAGCGTAGGAAACGCAGGGGTGAACACTGAAGCTTTCTTT
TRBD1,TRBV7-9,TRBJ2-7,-,CASSSVPGQGAYEQYF,TGTGCCAGCAGTAGCGTTCCGGGACAGGGAGCATACGAGCAGTACTTC
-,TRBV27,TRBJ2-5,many,CASSLSTGVAQYF,TGTGCCAGCAGTTTATCTACGGGAGTGGCCCAGTACTTC
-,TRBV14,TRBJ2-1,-,CASSQDLPLASVISYNEQFF,TGTGCCAGCAGCCAAGATCTACCCCTAGCTAGCGTAATTTCCTACAATGAGCAGTTCTTC
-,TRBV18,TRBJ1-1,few,CASSPLGGPMNTEAFF,TGTGCCAGCTCACCTCTGGGGGGACCCATGAACACTGAAGCTTTCTTT
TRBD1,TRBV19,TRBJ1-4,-,CASSASTGTTNEKLFF,TGTGCCAGTAGTGCATCGACAGGGACCACTAATGAAAAACTGTTTTTT
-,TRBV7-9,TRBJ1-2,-,CASSYAGDEIHGYTF,TGTGCCAGCAGCTACGCGGGGGACGAGATCCATGGCTACACCTTC
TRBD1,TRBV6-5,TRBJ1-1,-,CASSRTGGRTEAFF,TGTGCCAGCAGTCGGACAGGGGGGCGCACTGAAGCTTTCTTT
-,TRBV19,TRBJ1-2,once,CASSMSGADNYGYTF,TGTGCCAGTAGTATGTCCGGGGCGGATAACTATGGCTACACCTTC
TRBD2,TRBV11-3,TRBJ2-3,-,CASSVPGTSGEARTDTQYF,TGTGCCAGCAGCGTCCCCGGGACTAGCGGGGAAGCCCGCACAGATACGCAGTATTTT
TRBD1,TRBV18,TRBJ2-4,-,CASSAGQGVTKNIQYF,TGTGCCAGCTCAGCGGGACAGGGTGTGACCAAAAACATTCAGTACTTC
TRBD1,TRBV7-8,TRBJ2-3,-,CASSLRRDRGSADTQYF,TGTGCCAGCAGCTTAAGGCGGGACAGGGGGAGTGCAGATACGCAGTATTTT
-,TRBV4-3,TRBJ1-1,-,CASSQDGMNTEAFF,TGCGCCAGCAGCCAAGATGGGATGAACACTGAAGCTTTCTTT
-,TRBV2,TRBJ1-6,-,CASSDGGAGVNSPLHF,TGTGCCAGCAGTGATGGGGGCGCAGGGGTAAATTCACCCCTCCACTTT
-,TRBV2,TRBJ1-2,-,CASSVWGAGYTF,TGTGCCAGCAGTGTCTGGGGGGCTGGCTACACCTTC
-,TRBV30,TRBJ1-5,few,CAWSPQYSNQPQHF,TGTGCCTGGAGCCCACAGTATAGCAATCAGCCCCAGCATTTT
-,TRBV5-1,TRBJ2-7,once,CASSVDRSYEQYF,TGCGCCAGCAGCGTGGACCGATCCTACGAGCAGTACTTC
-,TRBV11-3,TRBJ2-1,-,CASPRILADEQFF,TGTGCCAGCCCACGCATCCTAGCCGATGAGCAGTTCTTC
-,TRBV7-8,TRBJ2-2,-,CASSLGTSGTGELFF,TGTGCCAGCAGCTTGGGTACCTCAGGCACCGGGGAGCTGTTTTTT
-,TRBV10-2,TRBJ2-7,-,CASQDALEQYF,TGCGCCAGCCAAGACGCCCTCGAGCAGTACTTC
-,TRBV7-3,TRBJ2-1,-,CASSLIGENEQFF,TGTGCCAGCAGCTTAATAGGGGAGAATGAGCAGTTCTTC
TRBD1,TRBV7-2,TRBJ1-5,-,CASSFTGGNQPQHF,TGTGCCAGCAGCTTTACAGGGGGCAATCAGCCCCAGCATTTT
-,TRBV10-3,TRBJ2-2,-,CAISESQAGNTGELFF,TGTGCCATCAGTGAGAGTCAGGCCGGGAACACCGGGGAGCTGTTTTTT
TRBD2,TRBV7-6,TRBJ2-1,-,CASSSRTSLLSDEQFF,TGTGCCAGCAGCTCCCGGACTAGTCTACTCTCGGATGAGCAGTTCTTC
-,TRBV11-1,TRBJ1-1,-,CASSLGVNTEAFF,TGTGCCAGCAGCTTAGGCGTGAACACTGAAGCTTTCTTT
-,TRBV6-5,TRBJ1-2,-,CASRVRAHNYGYTF,TGTGCCAGCCGTGTCAGGGCCCATAACTATGGCTACACCTTC
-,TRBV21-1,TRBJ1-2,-,CASSKRDSRYGYTF,TGTGCCAGCAGCAAACGCGACAGCCGCTATGGCTACACCTTC
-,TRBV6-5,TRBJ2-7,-,CASRQGQYYEQYF,TGTGCCAGCAGACAGGGACAATACTACGAGCAGTACTTC
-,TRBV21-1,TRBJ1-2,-,CASSSEHRDKDGYTF,TGTGCCAGCAGCAGTGAACACCGGGACAAAGATGGCTACACCTTC
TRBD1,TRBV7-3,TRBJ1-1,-,CASSLRQGVTEAFF,TGTGCCAGCAGCCTCCGACAGGGGGTAACTGAAGCTTTCTTT
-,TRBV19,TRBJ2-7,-,CASSIDRSRPSYEQYF,TGTGCCAGTAGTATAGATCGGTCGAGGCCCTCCTACGAGCAGTACTTC
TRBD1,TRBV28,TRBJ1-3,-,CASSLPRGLGNTIYF,TGTGCCAGCAGTTTGCCAAGGGGGCTGGGAAACACCATATATTTT
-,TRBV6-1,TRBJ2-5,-,CASSELGLSNVETQYF,TGTGCCAGCAGCGAACTGGGACTCAGCAACGTTGAGACCCAGTACTTC
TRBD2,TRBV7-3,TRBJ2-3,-,CASSLLAGGPADTQYF,TGTGCCAGCAGCCTCCTAGCGGGGGGGCCCGCAGATACGCAGTATTTT
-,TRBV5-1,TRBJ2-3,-,CASSSGPTDTQYF,TGCGCCAGCAGTTCGGGACCAACAGATACGCAGTATTTT
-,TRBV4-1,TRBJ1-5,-,CASSQVTRPNNQPQHF,TGCGCCAGCAGCCAAGTGACGCGACCGAACAATCAGCCCCAGCATTTT
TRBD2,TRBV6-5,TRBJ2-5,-,CASSRLAVKETQYF,TGTGCCAGCAGCAGGCTAGCGGTAAAAGAGACCCAGTACTTC
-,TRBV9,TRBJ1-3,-,CASSPGIARGNTIYF,TGTGCCAGCAGCCCCGGGATAGCAAGGGGAAACACCATATATTTT
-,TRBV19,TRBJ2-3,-,CASSAGSADTQYF,TGTGCCAGTTCGGCGGGGTCCGCAGATACGCAGTATTTT
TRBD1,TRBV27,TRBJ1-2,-,CASHPGQGVGYTF,TGTGCCAGTCATCCGGGACAGGGGGTTGGCTACACCTTC
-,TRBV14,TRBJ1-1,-,CASSQVTAFPEAFF,TGTGCCAGCAGCCAAGTAACGGCTTTCCCTGAAGCTTTCTTT
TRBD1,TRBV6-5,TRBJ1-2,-,CASSDWTGERRGYTF,TGTGCCAGCAGTGACTGGACAGGGGAGCGGAGAGGCTACACCTTC
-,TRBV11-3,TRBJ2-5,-,CASSLDFPAGETQYF,TGTGCCAGCAGCTTAGATTTTCCAGCAGGGGAGACCCAGTACTTC
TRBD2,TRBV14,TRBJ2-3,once,CASSHSGGASTQYF,TGTGCCAGCAGCCATAGCGGGGGGGCCTCTACGCAGTATTTT
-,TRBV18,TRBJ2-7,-,CASSPSSGPLYEQYF,TGTGCCAGCTCACCCTCTTCAGGGCCATTGTACGAGCAGTACTTC
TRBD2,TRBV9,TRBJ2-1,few,CASSAQRGREVHNEQFF,TGTGCCAGCAGCGCTCAACGGGGGCGGGAGGTCCACAATGAGCAGTTCTTC
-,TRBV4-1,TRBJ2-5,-,CASSQSNRGETQYF,TGCGCCAGCAGCCAGAGTAATAGGGGAGAGACCCAGTACTTC
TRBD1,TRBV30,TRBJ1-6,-,CDLGPGQGSF,TGCGACCTAGGCCCTGGACAGGGGTCCTTT
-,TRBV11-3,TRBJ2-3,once,CASSFRSGGSTDTQYF,TGTGCCAGCAGCTTCAGGTCGGGGGGCTCCACAGATACGCAGTATTTT
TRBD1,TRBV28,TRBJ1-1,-,CASLQPTGGGTEAFF,TGTGCCAGCCTCCAACCGACAGGGGGAGGAACTGAAGCTTTCTTT